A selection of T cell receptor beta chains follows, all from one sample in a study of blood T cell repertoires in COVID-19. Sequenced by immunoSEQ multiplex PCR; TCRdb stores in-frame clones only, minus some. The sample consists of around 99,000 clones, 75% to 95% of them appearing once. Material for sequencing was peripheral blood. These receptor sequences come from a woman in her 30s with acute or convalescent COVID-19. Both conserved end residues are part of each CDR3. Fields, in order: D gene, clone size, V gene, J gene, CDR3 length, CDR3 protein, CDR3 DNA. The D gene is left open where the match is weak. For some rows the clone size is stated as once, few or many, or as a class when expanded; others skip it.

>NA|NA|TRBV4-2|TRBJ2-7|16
CASSQDALERPYEQYF
TGTGCCAGCAGCCAAGACGCCCTAGAAAGGCCCTACGAGCAGTACTTC
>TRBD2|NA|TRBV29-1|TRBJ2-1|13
CSVSGGAGNEQFF
TGCAGCGTAAGCGGGGGGGCAGGGAATGAGCAGTTCTTC
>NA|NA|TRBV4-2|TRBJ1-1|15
CASSQDSRGNTEAFF
TGTGCCAGCAGCCAAGATTCAAGGGGGAACACTGAAGCTTTCTTT
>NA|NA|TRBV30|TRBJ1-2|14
CAWSVLVGQGGYTF
TGTGCCTGGAGTGTTCTCGTAGGGCAGGGTGGCTACACCTTC
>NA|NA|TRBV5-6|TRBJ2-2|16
CASSSTWGLNTGELFF
TGTGCCAGCAGCTCAACATGGGGCCTTAACACCGGGGAGCTGTTTTTT
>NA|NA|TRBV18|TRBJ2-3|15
CASSPGRTHKDTQYF
TGTGCCAGCTCACCGGGCAGAACTCACAAAGATACGCAGTATTTT
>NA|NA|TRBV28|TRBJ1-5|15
CASSSDRYSNQPQHF
TGTGCCAGCAGTTCGGACAGATATAGCAATCAGCCCCAGCATTTT
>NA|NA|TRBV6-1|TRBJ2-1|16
CASSDRSRGGSNEQFF
TGTGCCAGCAGTGATAGGAGTAGGGGGGGGTCAAATGAGCAGTTCTTC
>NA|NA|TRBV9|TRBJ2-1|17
CASSVVGIVEGSNEQFF
TGTGCCAGCAGCGTAGTTGGTATAGTTGAGGGTTCCAATGAGCAGTTCTTC
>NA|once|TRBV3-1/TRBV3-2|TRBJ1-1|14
CASSQGQGFVEAFF
TGTGCCAGCAGCCAAGGGCAGGGTTTCGTTGAAGCTTTCTTT
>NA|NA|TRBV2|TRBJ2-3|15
CATLWEGVITDTQYF
TGTGCCACCCTATGGGAGGGGGTAATCACAGATACGCAGTATTTT
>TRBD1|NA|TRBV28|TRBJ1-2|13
CASSRGQGHGYTF
TGTGCCAGCAGCCGAGGACAGGGGCATGGCTACACCTTC
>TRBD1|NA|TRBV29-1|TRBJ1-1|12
CSVTGTNTEAFF
TGCAGCGTGACAGGGACGAACACTGAAGCTTTCTTT
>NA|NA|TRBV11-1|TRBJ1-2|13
CASSLDIQGRINF
TGTGCCAGCAGCTTAGATATCCAGGGAAGGATCAACTTC